A single T cell receptor (beta chain) is shown here with its context. What it binds is unknown. TCRbeta library preparation incorporated unique molecular identifiers. MiXCR, run by TCRdb on the PCR reads, gives a single entry per CDR3 protein. The repertoire consists of about 1,000,000 distinct CDR3 sequences, with roughly 29% occurring once and the leading ten covering approximately 30%. V was pared by 7 bases and J by 1 base, with 14 bases between. This CDR3 comprises 14 residues. The entry originates in a study of T-cell reconstitution after alpha-beta-depleted transplantation in children. Whole-study findings and limits: The study reportedly traced alpha-beta T cells about two months after transplant to several hundred expanded graft clones. Counts and diversity of T cells one year after transplant came mostly from newly produced T cells. Surviving recipient T cells and thymic progenitors underlay high day-60 TCRbeta diversity in some patients.

The rearrangement joins TRBV12-3 or TRBV12-4 to TRBJ2-7; D is uncertain. The sequenced sample was PBMCs, mostly from graft donor cells, obtained 360 days after TCRalphabeta/CD19-depleted stem cell transplant. This TCR derives from a boy in the first two years of life who had a stem cell transplant for SCID, so the T cells may come from the graft donor. The CDR3 protein is CASKTWPASYEQYF. For the CDR3, the DNA is TGTGCCAGCAAGACGTGGCCCGCGTCCTACGAGCAGTACTTC.